The clone carrying this TCR beta chain has only a few counts. There are 14 residues in the CDR3. Germline V gene data show CDR1 as MNHEY and CDR2 as SVGAGI. Trimming removed 6 bases from V and 2 bases from J, with 11 bases in between. Methods used by the authors: Reference gene primers were amplified, and this amplification served to estimate nucleated cell counts. Here immunoSEQ multiplex PCR was the method, and the copy in TCRdb shows in-frame clones only, minus some. V, J and clone size derive from that table, while D and trimming were established from the DNA sequence. There are 200,000 to 250,000 clones in the sample; under 90% occur only once, and 3% to 3.5% lies in the top ten. The sample belongs to a study of blood T cell repertoires in COVID-19. Across the whole study: The cDNA or gDNA used as material had been derived from T cells, B-cell-depleted T cells, or PBMCs.

What was sequenced was PBMCs or T cells enriched from blood (not recorded which). V usage is TRBV6-5 and J usage is TRBJ1-3; weak D call: TRBD1 (6 bases). This TCR came from a woman aged 55-70 years who had recovered from COVID-19. This CDR3 reads CASRKQGTGNTIYF. The CDR3 nucleotides read TGTGCCAGCAGAAAACAGGGAACTGGAAACACCATATATTTT.